The sequence of this T cell receptor beta chain was determined in a study of blood T cell repertoires in COVID-19. Study background: Whether acute or convalescent, the COVID-19 samples came from the United States, Italy and Spain. PBMCs, B-cell-depleted T cells, or T cells provided the cDNA or gDNA that made up the material.

This clone was observed once. V was clipped by 6 bases and J by 4 bases, with 12 bases between them. Germline lookup yields CDR1 SQVTM and CDR2 ANQGSEA. This CDR3 contains 12 residues. Followed longitudinally, the Seattle patients had been enrolled during active infection. Authors' analysis steps: Estimation of nucleated cell counts was performed using reference gene primer amplification. The data were produced by immunoSEQ multiplex PCR, yet TCRdb's version contains in-frame clones alone and is incomplete. For V, J and clone size, that table is used; D and trimming come from the DNA. The sample has 150,000 to 200,000 clones, 80% to 90% seen once.

This clonotype originated in a woman of 80 years or more with COVID-19, enrolled during active disease. The rearrangement links TRBV29-1 to TRBJ1-1, with D unresolved. Sample: peripheral blood. CDR3 coding DNA: TGCAGCGTGCTAGTAGGCGGCACTGAAGCTTTCTTT. Translated: CSVLVGGTEAFF. Full variable domain (missing parts from reference TRBV29-1 and TRBJ1-1): SAVISQKPSRDICQRGTSLTIQCQVDSQVTMMFWYRQQPGQSLTLIATANQGSEATYESGFVIDKFPISRPNLTFSTLTVSNMSPEDSSIYLCSVLVGGTEAFFGQGTRLTVV.